The 8 T cell receptor beta chains listed next were all sequenced from one sample in a study of glioma-infiltrating T cells. Amplification of TCR alpha and beta CDR3 regions from RNA used iRepertoire nested multiplex PCR. In TCRdb, the multiplex PCR reads were re-called with MiXCR into one record per CDR3 protein. The sample has more than 300,000 distinct CDR3 sequences; less than 50% are singletons. Sequencing input: glioma tissue, nonneoplastic brain tissue, or PBMCs (not recorded which). These receptors were obtained from a human donor with low-grade glioma or glioblastoma, undergoing nonglioma brain surgery, or in good health (not recorded which).

Regarding this clonotype: A much larger clonotype is one base distant, so this may be a read error. This chain connects TRBV6-6 to TRBJ1-5, with TRBD1 identical over 10 bases. This CDR3 comprises 15 residues. Germline V gene sequence: CDR1 MNHNY, CDR2 SVGAGI (reference sequence). This chain's CDR3 is CVSSWDRGSNQPQHF. CDR3 DNA: TGTGTCAGCAGCTGGGACAGGGGAAGCAATCAGCCCCAGCATTTT.

There are a few counts of this clonotype. The chain joins TRBV24-1 to TRBJ1-2; 7 bases fit TRBD1. This CDR3 is built from 16 residues. V lost 2 bases and J lost 4; bases outside the gene matches: 9. Per the germline V gene, CDR1 is KGHDR and CDR2 is SFDVKD. The CDR3 protein is CATSDSLRDSFYGYTF. The CDR3 DNA reads as TGTGCCACCAGTGATTCGCTCCGGGACAGCTTCTATGGCTACACCTTC.

This clonotype occurred a few times. The rearrangement links TRBV7-2 to TRBJ2-5; 7 bases agree with TRBD1. The CDR3 has 13 amino acids. Trimming cost V 5 bases and J 7 bases; bases outside gene matches: 7. Germline V CDR1 and CDR2: SGHTA, FQGNSA. The DNA of the CDR3 is TGTGCCAGCAGCGTCACAGGGGAAGGGACCCAGTACTTC. Protein: CASSVTGEGTQYF.

This clonotype was seen a few times. The V call is TRBV24-1, the J call TRBJ2-1; D uncertain. The CDR3 length is 17 residues. Trimming removed 2 bases from V and 2 bases from J, with 15 bases in between. Germline V gene sequence: CDR1 KGHDR, CDR2 SFDVKD. DNA of the CDR3: TGTGCCACCAGTGATTCGGCTGGTGGCGTTCCCTACAATGAGCAGTTCTTC. Residues: CATSDSAGGVPYNEQFF.

The sample holds a few counts of this clonotype. The chain employs TRBV27 and TRBJ2-2; 10 bases match TRBD2. Germline values: CDR1 MNHEY, CDR2 SMNVEV (reference sequence). The CDR3 loop spans 16 amino acids. J was trimmed by 4 bases and V by 3 bases; bases with no gene match: 5. The DNA of the CDR3 is TGTGCCAGCAGTTTTCTAGCGGGAGTAGGCACCGGGGAGCTGTTTTTT. Translating it yields CASSFLAGVGTGELFF.

This clonotype was observed at least ten times. The rearrangement uses TRBV6-1 and TRBJ2-3; tentatively, D is TRBD2 (5 bases). This CDR3 region has 14 residues. Trimming removed 5 bases at V and 3 bases at J, with 12 bases between. Germline V gives CDR1 MNHNS, CDR2 SASEGT. CDR3 coding DNA: TGTGCCAGCAGTACCCAACTAGAAACAGATACGCAGTATTTT. Encoded protein: CASSTQLETDTQYF.

The chain combines TRBV12-3 or TRBV12-4 with TRBJ1-1; D call uncertain. The CDR3 totals 16 residues. With 5 bases removed from V and 6 bases from J, the gap between germline ends came to 22 bases. CDR3 region: CASSTIYGGRSPEAFF. The CDR3 nucleotides read TGTGCCAGCAGTACTATCTATGGAGGGAGGAGCCCTGAAGCTTTCTTT.

Note on this clonotype: A single base separates this from a much larger clone, so it may be a read error. It is likely a read error, because the conserved phenylalanine at the end of the CDR3 is missing. The chain employs TRBV27 and TRBJ2-1; TRBD1 agrees at 7 bases. The V gene's germline CDR1 is MNHEY and CDR2 SMNVEV (reference sequence). The length of the CDR3 is 13 residues. The V gene end was trimmed by 7 bases and the J gene end by 5 bases; junction bases not matched to a gene: 5. The CDR3 reads CASIGQADNEQFL. CDR3 nucleotide sequence: TGTGCCAGCATAGGACAGGCTGACAATGAGCAGTTCCTC.